This entry lists 19 T cell receptor beta chains sequenced from one sample in a study of blood T cell repertoires in COVID-19. Libraries were prepared by immunoSEQ multiplex PCR; TCRdb keeps only in-frame clonotypes and omits some of them. The sample carries about 210,000 clones, 70% to 90% recorded once. Input material: PBMCs or T cells enriched from blood (not recorded which). The receptors were gathered from a man aged 25 to 40 who had recovered from COVID-19.

The J gene is TRBJ1-1, the V gene TRBV23-1, with 10 bases lining up with TRBD1. Being an ORF, TRBV23-1 has a function that is uncertain. The CDR3 length is 17 residues. V lost 0 bases, J lost 5 bases, and 9 bases stayed unmatched. CDR3 protein: CASSQSVTDRGVTEAFF. The CDR3 bases are TGCGCCAGCAGTCAATCGGTGACGGACAGGGGGGTTACTGAAGCTTTCTTT.

The CDR3 here is CASSIGGRADEQYF. Here the CDR3 DNA reads TGTGCCAGTAGTATTGGCGGGAGGGCCGACGAGCAGTACTTC. This chain connects TRBV19 to TRBJ2-7; TRBD2 aligns across 9 bases. V shed 3 bases and J 5 bases; nucleotides not matched to a gene: 5. The CDR3 has 14 amino acids. Germline V gene lookup returns CDR1 LNHDA and CDR2 SQIVND (reference sequence). The variable domain in full, with the rest retrieved from reference TRBV19 and TRBJ2-7, is DGGITQSPKYLFRKEGQNVTLSCEQNLNHDAMYWYRQDPGQGLRLIYYSQIVNDFQKGDIAEGYSVSREKKESFPLTVTSAQKNPTAFYLCASSIGGRADEQYFGPGTRLTVT.

Concerning this clone: One end of the junction fails to match germline, which may point to a read error. The chain recombines TRBV4-2 with TRBJ2-7, with D possibly being TRBD2 (5 bases). Per the germline V gene, CDR1 is LGHNA and CDR2 is YNFKEQ. This CDR3 is built from 15 residues. CDR3 sequence: CASSQDTGNSDEQYF. CDR3 in DNA: TGTGCCAGCAGCCAAGACACGGGGAACTCCGACGAGCAGTACTTC.

This chain joins TRBV5-4 and TRBJ2-1; TRBD2 aligns across 13 bases. This CDR3 is 16 amino acids long. Germline-derived CDR1 and CDR2 are SGHNT and YYREEE (reference sequence). Trimming took 0 bases from V and 8 from J; bases not matched to a gene: 5. CDR3 in amino acids: CASSLGTSGSLDEQFF. In DNA, the CDR3 is TGTGCCAGCAGCTTGGGGACTAGCGGGAGCTTGGATGAGCAGTTCTTC.

V usage is TRBV5-8 and J usage is TRBJ1-6; 8 bases are a match to TRBD1. Germline V gene sequence: CDR1 SGHTS, CDR2 YDEGEE. CDR3 size: 15 residues. J gave up 8 bases and V 5 bases, and 9 bases lay outside the gene matches. CDR3 sequence reads: CASRRRTGLDSPLHF. The CDR3 nucleotides are TGTGCCAGCAGAAGGAGGACAGGGCTTGATTCACCCCTCCACTTT. The full variable domain, its missing parts supplied by reference TRBV5-8 and TRBJ1-6, is EAGVTQSPTHLIKTRGQQATLRCSPISGHTSVYWYQQALGLGLQFLLWYDEGEERNRGNFPPRFSGRQFPNYSSELNVNALELEDSALYLCASRRRTGLDSPLHFGNGTRLTVT.

CDR3 residues: CASSYNIGGSYNEQFF. As DNA, the CDR3 is TGCGCCAGCAGCTACAATATAGGGGGCTCCTACAATGAGCAGTTCTTC. This chain joins TRBV5-1 and TRBJ2-1; D might be TRBD1 (6 bases). CDR3 length equals 16 residues. Germline V lookup: CDR1 SGHRS, CDR2 YFSETQ. Trimming left V 3 bases short and J 0 bases short, with 13 bases between.

The chain links TRBV10-2 to TRBJ2-5, with D perhaps TRBD2 (6 bases). This CDR3 region has 12 residues. V lost 1 base and J 7 bases, leaving 7 bases between the germline ends. CDR1 WSHSY and CDR2 SAAADI come from the germline V gene. The CDR3: CASSELGGTQYF. CDR3 nucleotides: TGCGCCAGCAGTGAGTTGGGGGGGACCCAGTACTTC.

The chain joins TRBV3-1 (or the pseudogene TRBV3-2) to TRBJ2-5, with D uncertain. The ends were cut back, 0 bases at V and 6 bases at J, with 5 bases in the middle. The CDR3 runs 12 residues. From germline, CDR1 is LGHDT and CDR2 YNNKEL (reference sequence). CDR3 nucleotide sequence: TGTGCCAGCAGCCAAGAGGGCAAGACCCAGTACTTC. It specifies CASSQEGKTQYF.

CDR3 coding DNA: TGTGCCAGCAGCAGAAATTATGAATCACCCCTCCACTTT. This encodes CASSRNYESPLHF. The rearrangement joins TRBV12-3 or TRBV12-4 to TRBJ1-6; D ambiguous. The CDR3 has 13 amino acids. Trimming removed 6 bases at V and 10 bases at J, with 13 bases between.

The chain couples TRBV18 to TRBJ2-2, with 12 nucleotides matching TRBD1. The CDR3 runs 18 residues. V trimming: 5 bases; J trimming: 5 bases; junction bases outside the gene matches: 12. CDR1 and CDR2 (germline): KGHSH, LQKENI. Written as DNA, the CDR3 is TGTGCCAGCTCAGTAACCGGGACAGGGGGCGCAGGAACCGGGGAGCTGTTTTTT. Its translation: CASSVTGTGGAGTGELFF.

This chain joins TRBV20-1 and TRBJ1-6; the D is unclear. Per the germline V gene, CDR1 is DFQATT and CDR2 is SNEGSKA (reference sequence). This CDR3 region has 11 residues. This CDR3 reads CREARNSPLHF. The DNA of the CDR3 is TGCAGGGAGGCCCGGAATTCACCCCTCCACTTT.

This rearrangement joins TRBV27 to TRBJ2-7, with 7 bases identical to TRBD1. The junction had 2 bases not matched to a gene; V was cut back by 3 bases and J by 0 bases. Germline-derived CDR1 and CDR2 are MNHEY and SMNVEV (reference sequence). The CDR3 runs to 14 residues. DNA of the CDR3: TGTGCCAGCAGTTTGGACAGGAGCTCCTACGAGCAGTACTTC. This codes for CASSLDRSSYEQYF.

This chain joins TRBV5-1 and TRBJ2-1; TRBD1 matches at 11 bases. Per germline, CDR1 SGHRS and CDR2 YFSETQ. With 4 bases clipped from V and 6 bases from J, the junction kept 9 bases outside the gene matches. This CDR3 has 16 amino acids. This CDR3 reads CASSPFGTGGSNEQFF. CDR3 DNA sequence: TGCGCCAGCAGCCCCTTTGGGACAGGGGGTTCCAATGAGCAGTTCTTC.

The rearrangement links TRBV20-1 to TRBJ2-7, with D unresolved. The V end lost 3 bases, the J end lost 0 bases, and 6 bases lay between the germline ends. CDR1 is DFQATT, CDR2 SNEGSKA, per germline (reference sequence). The CDR3 runs to 12 residues. DNA of the CDR3: TGCAGTGCTAGTAGGAGCTCCTACGAGCAGTACTTC. Amino acids: CSASRSSYEQYF.

The chain carries TRBV9 and TRBJ2-6; 10 nucleotides match TRBD1. Germline V lookup: CDR1 SGDLS, CDR2 YYNGEE. CDR3 length equals 21 residues. Trimming took 0 bases from V and 0 from J; bases not matched to a gene: 12. This CDR3 reads CASSVAPKRTGGLSGANVLTF. The DNA for the CDR3 is TGTGCCAGCAGCGTAGCTCCTAAACGGACAGGGGGGCTCTCTGGGGCCAACGTCCTGACTTTC.

The rearrangement uses TRBV11-2 and TRBJ1-1, with D maybe TRBD1 (5 bases). The V and J ends lost 1 base and 4 bases respectively, with 13 bases between them. The CDR3 length is 15 residues. The germline V gene has CDR1 SGHAT and CDR2 FQNNGV. The CDR3 region is CASSLGEQVTTEAFF. The CDR3 DNA is TGTGCCAGCAGCTTAGGTGAACAGGTTACCACTGAAGCTTTCTTT. The variable domain in full, with the rest retrieved from reference TRBV11-2 and TRBJ1-1, is EAGVAQSPRYKIIEKRQSVAFWCNPISGHATLYWYQQILGQGPKLLIQFQNNGVVDDSQLPKDRFSAERLKGVDSTLKIQPAKLEDSAVYLCASSLGEQVTTEAFFGQGTRLTVV.

The chain's CDR3 is CASSEGTYNEQFF. The CDR3 region has the DNA TGTGCCAGCAGTGAAGGTACCTACAATGAGCAGTTCTTC. J is TRBJ2-1 and V is TRBV2, with D unresolved. V gave up 1 base and J gave up 2 bases, with 3 bases separating them. Germline-derived CDR1 and CDR2 are SNHLY and FYNNEI. The CDR3 has 13 amino acids.

This chain joins TRBV30 and TRBJ2-1; D is perhaps TRBD2 (5 bases). Germline loops: CDR1 GTSNPN, CDR2 SVGIG (reference sequence). The V gene lost 0 bases and the J gene lost 5 bases, with 14 bases spanning the gap. The CDR3 loop spans 15 amino acids. This CDR3 is CAWSVSTLGNNEQFF. The CDR3 DNA follows: TGTGCCTGGAGTGTGTCCACACTAGGGAACAATGAGCAGTTCTTC. Combining the CDR3 with reference TRBV30 and TRBJ2-1 gives the whole variable domain SQTIHQWPATLVQPVGSPLSLECTVEGTSNPNLYWYRQAAGRGLQLLFYSVGIGQISSEVPQNLSASRPQDRQFILSSKKLLLSDSGFYLCAWSVSTLGNNEQFFGPGTRLTVL.

The V and J genes are TRBV11-3 and TRBJ1-3; no definite D call. The CDR3 has 14 residues. The V and J ends lost 3 bases and 0 bases respectively, with 6 bases between them. Per germline, CDR1 SGHNT and CDR2 YENEEA. The CDR3 sequence is CASSLGSSGNTIYF. The CDR3 coding sequence is TGTGCCAGCAGCTTGGGCTCCTCTGGAAACACCATATATTTT.